This TCR beta chain was captured by sequencing in a study of regulatory T cells in long-lasting Graves disease. Stated time point: newly diagnosed GD, antithyroid drugs for less than 3 months. With RNA extracted from PBMCs as input, the TCR library was made. Study-wide findings and caveats: Between persistent patients, thousands of public clonotypes were shared, exceeding the approximately 870 shared between new patients.

Arm-PCR of CDR3 regions and iRepertoire HTBI primers were the basis on which TCR beta libraries were built. MiXCR, run by TCRdb on the multiplex PCR reads, gives a single entry per CDR3 protein. This table holds 370,000 or so distinct CDR3 sequences, 15% to 20% found once. Germline CDR1 reads SGHTA; CDR2 reads FQGNSA. The germline V and J ends were trimmed by 6 bases and 5 bases, with 13 bases remaining between them. The CDR3 contains 14 residues. Ten or more counts support this clonotype. Its specificity is not known. These data also featured in a second study, about T cells in Graves' hyperthyroidism and ophthalmopathy. That report adds: Together with thyroid ultrasound, orbital computed tomography, serum thyroxine and TRAb, clinical symptoms were used for diagnoses. RT-PCR in the first round (using the HTBI primer set) targeted the TCR CDR3.

The chain combines TRBV7-2 with TRBJ2-2, with D maybe TRBD2 (6 bases). The sequence derives from a woman between 18 and 29 years old with Graves disease. Here the sequenced sample was peripheral blood mononuclear cells (PBMCs), taken at new diagnosis, from a patient treated with antithyroid drugs. The DNA of the CDR3 is TGTGCCAGCAGTCCCGGGACTTTGACCGGGGAGCTGTTTTTT. It specifies CASSPGTLTGELFF.